The clone carrying this TCR beta chain was counted at least ten times. Per germline, CDR1 ENHRY and CDR2 SYGVKD. V gave up 4 bases and J gave up 8 bases, with 15 bases separating them. The CDR3 consists of 14 residues. The sample is drawn from a study of T cells in Graves' hyperthyroidism and ophthalmopathy. Diagnoses were established using clinical symptoms, serum thyroxine and TRAb, thyroid ultrasound and orbital computed tomography. The source material, RNA transcripts, was used to amplify TCR beta CDR3 regions. RT-PCR in the first round (using the HTBI primer set) targeted the TCR CDR3. TCRdb passed the multiplex PCR reads through MiXCR, listing each CDR3 protein once. Altogether fewer than 250,000 distinct CDR3 sequences are present, over 15% being singletons, with the ten largest covering less than 35%.

The receptor comes from a woman aged 18-30 years with Graves' ophthalmopathy. Sequences were obtained from blood. This rearrangement joins TRBV10-3 to TRBJ2-1; weak D call: TRBD2 (5 bases). CDR3 loop: CAISVQDPGDEQFF. The CDR3 DNA follows: TGTGCCATCAGTGTTCAGGACCCCGGGGATGAGCAGTTCTTC.